The next 28 T cell receptor beta chains were all read from a single sample in a study of regulatory T cells in long-lasting Graves disease. Investigators prepared the TCR beta libraries by applying iRepertoire HTBI primers and Arm-PCR of CDR3 regions. A single record per CDR3 protein comes from TCRdb applying MiXCR to the multiplex PCR reads. Of 400,000 or so distinct CDR3 sequences detected, about 20% appear once; the ten largest clones hold about 26%. Time point meaning: persistent/refractory GD, antithyroid drugs over 5 years with positive TRAb. PBMC RNA served as the TCR library source. The sequencing used peripheral blood mononuclear cells (PBMCs), collected when the disease was refractory, from a patient treated with antithyroid drugs. Receptors originate from a female donor with Graves disease.

This clonotype has a handful of counts. The chain combines TRBV6-1 with TRBJ1-5; a possible D gene is TRBD1 (6 bases). Germline V gene data show CDR1 as MNHNS and CDR2 as SASEGT. Trimming shortened V by 5 bases and J by 1 base, and 9 bases separated the two germline ends. This CDR3 contains 14 residues. Here the CDR3 DNA reads TGTGCCAGCAGTACCCAGGGGAGCAATCAGCCCCAGCATTTT. It is translated as CASSTQGSNQPQHF.

This clonotype was counted a few times. The gene calls are TRBV6-1 and TRBJ1-1; a possible D gene is TRBD1 (6 bases). Germline V CDR1 and CDR2: MNHNS, SASEGT. Trimming cost V 10 bases and J 4 bases, with 22 bases left between them. The CDR3 extends over 15 amino acids. CDR3 loop: CATKKVLTGLTEAFF. CDR3 DNA: TGTGCCACCAAGAAAGTTCTTACAGGGCTCACTGAAGCTTTCTTT.

This clonotype occurred a few times. In nucleotides, the CDR3 is TGTGCCAGCAGTTTTCCGGGGGCGCCGGGCAATCAGCCCCAGCATTTT. Translated: CASSFPGAPGNQPQHF. V is TRBV28 and J is TRBJ1-5; D is possibly TRBD1 (6 bases). Germline V gives CDR1 MDHEN, CDR2 SYDVKM. The CDR3 sequence is 16 residues long. V was cut by 3 bases and J by 2 bases, with 14 bases left in between.

This clonotype has a count of ten or more. This chain links TRBV12-3 or TRBV12-4 with TRBJ1-3, with 9 bases that match TRBD1. The junction had 7 bases not matched to a gene; V was cut back by 6 bases and J by 4 bases. The CDR3 covers 15 residues. The CDR3 DNA is TGTGCCAGCAGCCGGGACAGGGCGAGCGGAAACACCATATATTTT. Translating it yields CASSRDRASGNTIYF.

This clonotype has a count of ten or more. The chain's CDR3 is CASSSQRGYEQYF. The CDR3 DNA is TGTGCCAGCAGTTCCCAACGAGGCTACGAGCAGTACTTC. The chain couples TRBV28 to TRBJ2-7; D remains ambiguous. Germline loops: CDR1 MDHEN, CDR2 SYDVKM. The CDR3 consists of 13 residues. V lost 4 bases and J lost 3, with 10 bases in between.

V gene TRBV5-8 combines with J gene TRBJ1-2; D is undetermined. The CDR3 has 15 residues. Germline V gene data show CDR1 as SGHTS and CDR2 as YDEGEE. Trimming left V 1 base short and J 0 bases short, with 10 bases between. CDR3 loop: CASSLFQPTNYGYTF. The CDR3 nucleotides read TGTGCCAGCAGCTTGTTCCAGCCCACTAACTATGGCTACACCTTC.

V and J are TRBV29-1 and TRBJ1-2; TRBD1 matches at 8 bases. V lost 6 bases, J lost 7 bases, and 7 bases stayed unmatched. CDR1 is SQVTM and CDR2 is ANQGSEA in the germline V gene. The CDR3 spans 12 residues. CDR3 sequence: CSVVGQGAGYTF. The CDR3 region has the DNA TGCAGCGTCGTCGGACAGGGTGCTGGCTACACCTTC.

There are many counts of this clonotype. The chain carries TRBV7-2 and TRBJ1-2; 7 nucleotides agree with TRBD1. The germline V gene encodes CDR1 SGHTA and CDR2 FQGNSA. Losses at the gene ends were 0 bases for V and 5 bases for J; bases not matched to a gene: 6. This CDR3 region has 15 residues. Written as DNA, the CDR3 is TGTGCCAGCAGCTTAGCAGGACAGGCTACATATGGCTACACCTTC. Translating it yields CASSLAGQATYGYTF.

Ten or more counts support this clonotype. This chain uses TRBV12-3 or TRBV12-4 with TRBJ1-2, with no clear D. The CDR3 length is 12 residues. Trimming removed 6 bases from V and 8 bases from J, with 13 bases in between. The CDR3 reads CASRISRWGYTF. The CDR3 DNA reads as TGTGCCAGCAGGATCTCTCGGTGGGGCTACACCTTC.

This clonotype was counted many times. V and J are TRBV28 and TRBJ2-7, with 8 nucleotides matching TRBD1. V lost 6 bases and J lost 1; bases outside the gene matches: 5. The germline CDR1 and CDR2 sequences are MDHEN and SYDVKM. This CDR3 spans 14 amino acids. The CDR3 bases are TGTGCCAGCAGGCGTCAGGGGGCTTCCTACGAGCAGTACTTC. It encodes CASRRQGASYEQYF.

The chain is built from TRBV5-8 and TRBJ1-1; D remains unclear. There are 15 residues in the CDR3. The V and J ends lost 0 bases and 5 bases respectively, with 14 bases between them. In germline, CDR1 is SGHTS, CDR2 YDEGEE. The CDR3 region is CASSLAAPIGTEAFF. CDR3 bases: TGTGCCAGCAGCTTGGCTGCGCCGATTGGGACTGAAGCTTTCTTT.

This clonotype has at least ten counts. The V and J genes are TRBV20-1 and TRBJ2-7, with 10 bases lining up with TRBD2. The V segment lost 6 bases and the J segment 2 bases; nucleotides outside the gene matches: 10. Germline values: CDR1 DFQATT, CDR2 SNEGSKA (reference sequence). The CDR3 consists of 15 residues. The CDR3 nucleotides read TGCAGTGCGGGAGAGCGGGAGGGATCCCCCTACGAGCAGTACTTC. This sequence encodes CSAGEREGSPYEQYF.

The J gene is TRBJ2-7, the V gene TRBV20-1; no clear D gene. V was trimmed by 5 bases and J by 7 bases, leaving 21 bases between them. The germline gives CDR1 DFQATT, CDR2 SNEGSKA (reference sequence). The CDR3 has 14 residues. Written as DNA, the CDR3 is TGCAGTGCTCGGTACGAGGCCCCTCTAGGGGAGCAGTACTTC. Translated, it gives CSARYEAPLGEQYF.

The chain is built from TRBV5-1 and TRBJ2-7; no clear D gene. There are 12 residues in the CDR3. The germline CDR1 and CDR2 sequences are SGHRS and YFSETQ. V dropped 3 bases and J dropped 5 bases, with 9 bases sitting between them. The CDR3 DNA sequence: TGCGCCAGCAGCTCCCAGGTTCACGAGCAGTACTTC. It translates to CASSSQVHEQYF.

The chain employs TRBV6-2 or TRBV6-3 and TRBJ2-7; 7 nucleotides match TRBD2. Germline CDR1 is MNHEY and CDR2 is SVGEGT. V trimming: 6 bases; J trimming: 4 bases; junction bases outside the gene matches: 6. This CDR3 has 13 residues. The CDR3 loop is CASRRDYAYEQYF. The CDR3 nucleotides read TGTGCCAGCAGAAGGGACTATGCTTACGAGCAGTACTTC.

The chain couples TRBV29-1 to TRBJ2-2; D is perhaps TRBD1 (7 bases). The V gene lost 6 bases and the J gene lost 5 bases, with 13 bases spanning the gap. Germline assignment: CDR1 SQVTM and CDR2 ANQGSEA. This CDR3 is 13 amino acids long. The CDR3 coding sequence is TGCAGCGTCCAGGGGGGATCGACCGGGGAGCTGTTTTTT. Protein sequence: CSVQGGSTGELFF.

This chain links TRBV5-1 with TRBJ2-2; 13 bases are a match to TRBD2. V lost 1 base to trimming and J lost 5 bases; unmatched junction nucleotides: 2. The CDR3 spans 16 residues. Germline V lookup: CDR1 SGHRS, CDR2 YFSETQ. The CDR3 DNA is TGCGCCAGCAGCTTGTGGACTAGCGGGAGTACCGGGGAGCTGTTTTTT. This translates into CASSLWTSGSTGELFF.

This clonotype was seen only a few times. The J gene is TRBJ1-1, the V gene TRBV20-1; possibly TRBD1 for D (5 bases). The CDR3 length is 16 residues. V lost 0 bases, J lost 6 bases, and 20 bases lay in between. Per germline, CDR1 DFQATT and CDR2 SNEGSKA (reference sequence). In DNA, the CDR3 is TGCAGTGCTAGAGACGTGAGAGGTGAGGGACGCGCTGAAGCTTTCTTT. This translates into CSARDVRGEGRAEAFF.

The sample holds a few counts of this clonotype. The CDR3 loop is CSAEKGTGWFGIQYF. DNA of the CDR3: TGCAGTGCCGAAAAGGGGACAGGTTGGTTTGGCATTCAGTACTTC. The chain combines TRBV20-1 with TRBJ2-4, with 8 bases fitting TRBD1. This CDR3 contains 15 residues. Trimming cost V 6 bases and J 9 bases; bases outside gene matches: 16. In germline, CDR1 is DFQATT, CDR2 SNEGSKA (reference sequence).

This clonotype was observed at least ten times. V and J are TRBV2 and TRBJ2-7; possible D gene TRBD1, 6 bases. V was pared by 6 bases and J by 0 bases, with 12 bases between. The CDR3 covers 14 residues. In germline, CDR1 is SNHLY, CDR2 FYNNEI. For the CDR3, the DNA is TGTGCCAGCAGAGGGGGTTTGCCCTCCTACGAGCAGTACTTC. Translation gives CASRGGLPSYEQYF.

This chain links TRBV13 with TRBJ2-5, with TRBD2 matching 15 bases. Germline CDR1 is PRHDT and CDR2 is FYEKMQ (reference sequence). The CDR3 totals 20 residues. V lost 3 bases, J lost 5 bases, and 16 bases stayed unmatched. The CDR3 bases are TGTGCCAGCAGCTTTCTAGGACTAGCGGGAGGGCCCTGGGTTGGGGAGACCCAGTACTTC. Translating it yields CASSFLGLAGGPWVGETQYF.

The chain recombines TRBV24-1 with TRBJ2-2; tentative D call: TRBD1 (6 bases). Germline V CDR1 and CDR2: KGHDR, SFDVKD. CDR3 size: 14 residues. V was clipped by 3 bases and J by 5 bases, with 9 bases between them. In DNA, the CDR3 is TGTGCCACCAGTGATGCCGACAGGACCGGGGAGCTGTTTTTT. This gives the protein CATSDADRTGELFF.

Many counts were recorded for this clonotype. The chain employs TRBV28 and TRBJ1-1; a possible D gene is TRBD1 (6 bases). Per the germline V gene, CDR1 is MDHEN and CDR2 is SYDVKM. Trimming shortened V by 6 bases and J by 11 bases, and 19 bases separated the two germline ends. CDR3 length equals 13 residues. The CDR3 coding sequence is TGTGCCAGCAGCCCGGGGGGGCGAGATTATGCTTTCTTT. Translation: CASSPGGRDYAFF.

This clonotype turned up a few times. Only one base separates this from a far larger clonotype, so it likely reflects a read error. The chain uses TRBV2 and TRBJ1-1, with D perhaps matching TRBD1 (6 bases). Germline assignment: CDR1 SNHLY and CDR2 FYNNEI. The CDR3 consists of 13 residues. V was shortened by 6 bases and J by 1 base, with 9 bases between the two germline ends. DNA of the CDR3: TGTGCCAGCAGCAGGGGTACGAACACTGAAGCTTTCTTT. This codes for CASSRGTNTEAFF.

This clonotype was counted ten times or more. The chain couples TRBV2 to TRBJ2-6; 10 bases align to TRBD1. CDR1 is SNHLY and CDR2 is FYNNEI in the germline V gene. This CDR3 has 16 amino acids. V trimming: 4 bases; J trimming: 1 base; junction bases outside the gene matches: 1. CDR3 DNA sequence: TGTGCCAGCAGTGGACAGGGGGCGTCTGGGGCCAACGTCCTGACTTTC. Translated: CASSGQGASGANVLTF.

This clonotype was counted only a few times. The gene calls are TRBV12-3 or TRBV12-4 and TRBJ1-5, with D perhaps TRBD1 (6 bases). Trimming took 0 bases from V and 0 from J, leaving 9 bases between them. The CDR3 has 16 amino acids. This CDR3 reads CASSLANRDSNQPQHF. The CDR3 nucleotides are TGTGCCAGCAGTTTAGCGAACAGGGATAGCAATCAGCCCCAGCATTTT.

This clonotype occurred many times. The J gene is TRBJ1-1, the V gene TRBV7-2; 8 bases agree with TRBD1. J was trimmed by 10 bases and V by 5 bases; bases with no gene match: 6. The germline V gene has CDR1 SGHTA and CDR2 FQGNSA. The CDR3 totals 12 residues. The DNA of the CDR3 is TGTGCCAGCAGCCCCGGTACAGGGGGAGCTTTCTTT. It encodes CASSPGTGGAFF.

A few counts support this clonotype. The chain joins TRBV29-1 to TRBJ1-5; a weak D match, TRBD1 (5 bases). Per the germline V gene, CDR1 is SQVTM and CDR2 is ANQGSEA. The CDR3 totals 14 residues. With 3 bases removed from V and 3 bases from J, the gap between germline ends came to 12 bases. CDR3 loop: CSVDRDEDNQPQHF. The CDR3 DNA reads as TGCAGCGTTGACAGGGACGAGGACAATCAGCCCCAGCATTTT.